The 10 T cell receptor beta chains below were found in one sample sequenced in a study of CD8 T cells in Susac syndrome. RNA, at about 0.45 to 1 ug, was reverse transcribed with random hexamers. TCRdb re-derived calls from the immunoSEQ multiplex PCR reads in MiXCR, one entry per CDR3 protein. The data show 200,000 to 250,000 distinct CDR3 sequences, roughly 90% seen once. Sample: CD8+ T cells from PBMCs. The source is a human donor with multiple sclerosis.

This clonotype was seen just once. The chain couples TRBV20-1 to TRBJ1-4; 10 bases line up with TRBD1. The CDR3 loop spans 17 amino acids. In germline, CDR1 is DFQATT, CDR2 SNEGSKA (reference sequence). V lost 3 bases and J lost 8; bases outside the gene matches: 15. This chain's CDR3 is CSASGYTSRTGGEKLFF. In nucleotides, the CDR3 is TGCAGTGCTAGTGGGTATACGTCGAGGACAGGGGGGGAAAAACTGTTTTTT.

The CDR3 region is CASSTEAGGGTDTQYF. DNA for the CDR3: TGTGCCAGCAGCACCGAGGCCGGGGGAGGCACAGATACGCAGTATTTT. This chain connects TRBV11-2 to TRBJ2-3, with a possible D match to TRBD2 (6 bases). Trimming left V 5 bases short and J 1 base short, with 16 bases between. The CDR3 loop spans 16 amino acids. From germline, CDR1 is SGHAT and CDR2 FQNNGV.

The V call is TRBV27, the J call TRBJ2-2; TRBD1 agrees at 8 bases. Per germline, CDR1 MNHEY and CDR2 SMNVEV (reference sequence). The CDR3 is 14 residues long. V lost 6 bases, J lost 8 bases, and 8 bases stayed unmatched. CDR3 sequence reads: CASSLGQVEGELFF. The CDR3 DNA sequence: TGTGCCAGCAGCTTGGGACAGGTCGAGGGGGAGCTGTTTTTT.

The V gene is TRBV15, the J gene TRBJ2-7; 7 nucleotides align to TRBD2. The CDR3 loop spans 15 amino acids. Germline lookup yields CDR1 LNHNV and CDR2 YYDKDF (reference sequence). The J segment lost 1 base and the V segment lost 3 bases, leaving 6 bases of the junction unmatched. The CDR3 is CATSRKPGGSYEQYF. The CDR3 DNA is TGTGCCACCAGCAGGAAGCCGGGAGGATCCTACGAGCAGTACTTC.

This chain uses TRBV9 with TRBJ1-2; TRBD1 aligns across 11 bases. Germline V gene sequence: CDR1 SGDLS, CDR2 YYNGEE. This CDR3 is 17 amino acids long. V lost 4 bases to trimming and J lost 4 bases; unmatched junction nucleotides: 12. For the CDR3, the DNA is TGTGCCAGCAGCTCTCGGACAGGGGGCTCCTCGACCTATGGCTACACCTTC. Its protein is CASSSRTGGSSTYGYTF.

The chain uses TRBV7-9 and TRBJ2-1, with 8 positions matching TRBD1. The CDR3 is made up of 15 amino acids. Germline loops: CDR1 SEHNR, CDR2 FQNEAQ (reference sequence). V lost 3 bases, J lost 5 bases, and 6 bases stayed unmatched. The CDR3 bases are TGTGCCAGCAGCTTCGCAGGGGGCATCGACAATGAGCAGTTCTTC. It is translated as CASSFAGGIDNEQFF.

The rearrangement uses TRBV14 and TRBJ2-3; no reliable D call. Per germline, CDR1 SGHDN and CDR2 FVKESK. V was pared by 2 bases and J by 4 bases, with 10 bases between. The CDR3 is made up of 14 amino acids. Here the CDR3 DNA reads TGTGCCAGCAGCCAATATGGCAGGTCAGATACGCAGTATTTT. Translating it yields CASSQYGRSDTQYF.

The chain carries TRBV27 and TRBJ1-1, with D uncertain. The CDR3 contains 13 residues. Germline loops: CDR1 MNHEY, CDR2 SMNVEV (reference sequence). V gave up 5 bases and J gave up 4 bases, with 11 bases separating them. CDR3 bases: TGTGCCAGCAGTCTTTCATTCAGCACTGAAGCTTTCTTT. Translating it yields CASSLSFSTEAFF.

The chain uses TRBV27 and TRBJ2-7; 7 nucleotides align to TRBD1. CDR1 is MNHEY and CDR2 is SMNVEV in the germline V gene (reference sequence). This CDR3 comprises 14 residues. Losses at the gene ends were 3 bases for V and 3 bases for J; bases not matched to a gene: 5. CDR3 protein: CASSFAGTDYEQYF. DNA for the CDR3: TGTGCCAGCAGTTTCGCCGGGACAGACTACGAGCAGTACTTC.

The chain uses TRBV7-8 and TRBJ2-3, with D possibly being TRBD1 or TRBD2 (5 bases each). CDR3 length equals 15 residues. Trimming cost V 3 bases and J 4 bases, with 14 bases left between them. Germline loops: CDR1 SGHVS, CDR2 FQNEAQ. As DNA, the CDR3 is TGTGCCAGCAGCTTCCAGGGTTTGGGGGCAGATACGCAGTATTTT. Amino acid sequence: CASSFQGLGADTQYF. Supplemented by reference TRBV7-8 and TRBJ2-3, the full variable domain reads GAGVSQSPRYKVAKRGQDVALRCDPISGHVSLFWYQQALGQGPEFLTYFQNEAQLDKSGLPSDRFFAERPEGSVSTLKIQRTQQEDSAVYLCASSFQGLGADTQYFGPGTRLTVL.